What follows describes a single TCR beta chain. The data originate from a study of T cell changes during pregnancy in multiple sclerosis. Using immunoSEQ multiplex PCR, the repertoire was profiled, and TCRdb retains in-frame clones only, with some absent. The repertoire holds roughly 80,000 clones, with just over 90% as singletons. The CDR3 is made up of 16 amino acids. With 0 bases removed from V and 4 bases from J, the gap between germline ends came to 14 bases. The germline CDR1 and CDR2 sequences are MGHRA and YSYEKL. The sequence was collected from a female donor with multiple sclerosis, enrolled in a pregnancy study. Sample: peripheral blood, taken in the second trimester of pregnancy. This rearrangement joins TRBV4-1 to TRBJ2-3; possibly TRBD1 for D (6 bases). The CDR3 spells CASSQDQGRGADTQYF. CDR3 DNA: TGCGCCAGCAGCCAAGATCAAGGCAGGGGAGCAGATACGCAGTATTTT.